These 13 T cell receptor beta chains came from one sample sequenced in a study of a mutant IDH1 vaccine in newly diagnosed glioma. Clones were sequenced by immunoSEQ multiplex PCR, and TCRdb holds only the in-frame ones, with some missing. The profile shows about 51,000 clones, about 83% of them singletons. Noted time point: baseline, week 1 (first vaccination visit). Documented treatment: pre-vaccination baseline after standard-of-care therapy. The source was PBMCs, collected from a glioma patient treated with radiotherapy, temozolomide or both. The receptors here all came from a woman in her thirties or forties with glioma.

V is TRBV5-1 and J is TRBJ1-2; D perhaps matches TRBD1 (5 bases). This CDR3 spans 14 amino acids. The germline V gene encodes CDR1 SGHRS and CDR2 YFSETQ. V lost 3 bases and J 8 bases, leaving 17 bases between the germline ends. The chain's CDR3 is CASSWGAREQGYTF. In nucleotides, the CDR3 is TGCGCCAGCAGCTGGGGTGCCAGGGAACAGGGCTACACCTTC.

The chain joins TRBV30 to TRBJ2-4; D unclear. The CDR3 sequence is 13 residues long. Germline loops: CDR1 GTSNPN, CDR2 SVGIG (reference sequence). V was pared by 0 bases and J by 6 bases, with 9 bases between. This CDR3 is CAWSVSDLNIQYF. CDR3 DNA: TGTGCCTGGAGTGTCTCGGATTTAAACATTCAGTACTTC.

There are a few counts of this clone. This rearrangement joins TRBV30 to TRBJ1-4, with D hard to call. Trimming stripped 3 bases from V and 0 bases from J, with 8 bases between. The CDR3 length is 14 residues. Germline CDR1 reads GTSNPN; CDR2 reads SVGIG (reference sequence). The DNA for the CDR3 is TGTGCCTGGAGACACGATGCAACTAATGAAAAACTGTTTTTT. Translating it yields CAWRHDATNEKLFF.

The chain combines TRBV28 with TRBJ1-5; D is ambiguous. CDR1 is MDHEN and CDR2 is SYDVKM in the germline V gene. V lost 1 base, J lost 4 bases, and 5 bases lay in between. The CDR3 has 13 amino acids. In DNA form, the CDR3 reads TGTGCCAGCAGTTTATTGGGGAATCAGCCCCAGCATTTT. Amino acid sequence: CASSLLGNQPQHF.

In regard to this clone: One end of the junction does not line up with germline, which may come from a read error. V and J are TRBV2 and TRBJ1-5; possible D gene TRBD1, 5 bases. The length of the CDR3 is 16 residues. Germline CDR1 and CDR2: SNHLY and FYNNEI. The CDR3 DNA sequence: TGTGCCCGCAGCGGATGGGGCCAGGAAGGGCATCAGCCCCAGCATTTT. It is translated as CARSGWGQEGHQPQHF.

This chain joins TRBV19 and TRBJ1-2; a possible D gene is TRBD1 (6 bases). Between the trimmed V and J ends, which lost 3 bases and 2 bases, there was a span of 16 bases. Per germline, CDR1 LNHDA and CDR2 SQIVND (reference sequence). There are 16 residues in the CDR3. CDR3 in amino acids: CASSITAHQGNYGYTF. The CDR3 bases are TGTGCCAGTAGTATTACTGCACACCAGGGGAACTATGGCTACACCTTC.

This clone was observed a handful of times. The chain is built from TRBV7-6 and TRBJ1-4; 9 bases fit TRBD1. Germline CDR1 SGHVS, CDR2 FNYEAQ. This CDR3 spans 17 amino acids. V was clipped by 1 base and J by 7 bases; unmatched bases: 10. The CDR3 reads CASSLVGRQGGSEKLFF. CDR3 sequence (DNA): TGTGCCAGCAGCTTAGTTGGGAGACAGGGGGGTAGTGAAAAACTGTTTTTT.

This rearrangement joins TRBV19 to TRBJ1-2, with D possibly matching TRBD1 (6 bases). Per germline, CDR1 LNHDA and CDR2 SQIVND (reference sequence). The CDR3 sequence is 15 residues long. V lost 3 bases to trimming and J lost 4 bases, with 15 bases between them. Here the CDR3 DNA reads TGTGCCAGTAGTATGTCGGCCAGGGGTGGCTATGGCTACACCTTC. Its protein is CASSMSARGGYGYTF. The full variable domain, rest sourced from reference TRBV19 and TRBJ1-2, is DGGITQSPKYLFRKEGQNVTLSCEQNLNHDAMYWYRQDPGQGLRLIYYSQIVNDFQKGDIAEGYSVSREKKESFPLTVTSAQKNPTAFYLCASSMSARGGYGYTFGSGTRLTVV.

The CDR3 protein is CASSGGRLHGGVTDTQYF. CDR3 DNA sequence: TGTGCCAGCAGTGGAGGCCGCCTACACGGGGGGGTTACAGATACGCAGTATTTT. The chain combines TRBV25-1 with TRBJ2-3; TRBD2 matches 8 bases. The CDR3 is made up of 18 amino acids. The germline CDR1 and CDR2 sequences are MGHDK and SYGVNS. V lost 4 bases, J lost 3 bases, and 15 bases stayed unmatched.

The CDR3 loop reads CASSQGQGTGADEQYF. Here the CDR3 DNA reads TGCGCCAGCAGCCAAGGGCAGGGGACAGGGGCTGACGAGCAGTACTTC. This chain joins TRBV4-3 and TRBJ2-7; TRBD1 aligns across 10 bases. CDR1 and CDR2 from the germline V gene are LGHNA and YSLEER. The CDR3 covers 16 residues. Trimming removed 1 base from V and 5 bases from J; junction bases left unmatched: 8.

The gene calls are TRBV2 and TRBJ2-5; 10 nucleotides match TRBD2. The CDR3 runs to 14 residues. Looked up from germline, CDR1 is SNHLY and CDR2 is FYNNEI. V trimming: 7 bases; J trimming: 0 bases; junction bases outside the gene matches: 2. CDR3 sequence reads: CASKLAGNQETQYF. CDR3 bases: TGTGCCAGCAAACTAGCGGGGAACCAAGAGACCCAGTACTTC.

This rearrangement joins TRBV30 to TRBJ2-1, with D perhaps matching TRBD2 (5 bases). There are 14 residues in the CDR3. V gave up 2 bases and J gave up 0 bases, with 8 bases separating them. Germline V lookup: CDR1 GTSNPN, CDR2 SVGIG (reference sequence). The CDR3 here is CAWSSTISYNEQFF. In DNA form, the CDR3 reads TGTGCCTGGAGTTCGACTATCTCCTACAATGAGCAGTTCTTC. The full variable domain, its missing parts supplied by reference TRBV30 and TRBJ2-1, is SQTIHQWPATLVQPVGSPLSLECTVEGTSNPNLYWYRQAAGRGLQLLFYSVGIGQISSEVPQNLSASRPQDRQFILSSKKLLLSDSGFYLCAWSSTISYNEQFFGPGTRLTVL.

This chain connects TRBV30 to TRBJ1-3; weak D call: TRBD1 (5 bases). The V end was cut by 4 bases, the J end by 2 bases, with 12 bases between. Germline V CDR1 and CDR2: GTSNPN, SVGIG (reference sequence). The CDR3 runs 14 residues. This chain's CDR3 is CAWTTRVPGNTIYF. The CDR3 DNA reads TGTGCCTGGACTACCAGGGTCCCTGGAAACACCATATATTTT.